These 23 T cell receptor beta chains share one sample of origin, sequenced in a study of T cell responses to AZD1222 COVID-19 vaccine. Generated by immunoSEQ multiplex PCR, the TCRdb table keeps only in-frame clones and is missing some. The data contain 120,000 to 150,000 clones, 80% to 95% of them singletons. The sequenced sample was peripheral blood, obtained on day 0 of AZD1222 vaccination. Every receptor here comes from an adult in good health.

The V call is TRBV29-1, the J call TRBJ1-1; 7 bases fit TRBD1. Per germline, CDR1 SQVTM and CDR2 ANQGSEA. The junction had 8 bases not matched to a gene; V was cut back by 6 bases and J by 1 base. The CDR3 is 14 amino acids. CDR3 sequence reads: CSVYRGSANTEAFF. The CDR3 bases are TGCAGCGTGTACAGGGGCTCAGCGAACACTGAAGCTTTCTTT. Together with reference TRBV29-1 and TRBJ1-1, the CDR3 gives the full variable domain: SAVISQKPSRDICQRGTSLTIQCQVDSQVTMMFWYRQQPGQSLTLIATANQGSEATYESGFVIDKFPISRPNLTFSTLTVSNMSPEDSSIYLCSVYRGSANTEAFFGQGTRLTVV.

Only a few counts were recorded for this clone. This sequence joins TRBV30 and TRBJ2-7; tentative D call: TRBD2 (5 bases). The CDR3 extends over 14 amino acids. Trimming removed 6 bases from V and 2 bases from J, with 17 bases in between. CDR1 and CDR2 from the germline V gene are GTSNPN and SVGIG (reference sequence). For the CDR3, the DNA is TGTGCCTGTGGCTTACGAGGGCACCCCTACGAGCAGTACTTC. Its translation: CACGLRGHPYEQYF.

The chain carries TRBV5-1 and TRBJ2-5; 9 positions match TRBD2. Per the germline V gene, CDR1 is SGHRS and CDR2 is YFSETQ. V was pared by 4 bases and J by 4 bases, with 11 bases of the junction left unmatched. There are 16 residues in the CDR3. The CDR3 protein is CASSGGSSGSAETQYF. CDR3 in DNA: TGCGCCAGCAGCGGGGGTAGTAGCGGGAGTGCAGAGACCCAGTACTTC. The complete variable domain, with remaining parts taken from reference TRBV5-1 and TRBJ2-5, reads KAGVTQTPRYLIKTRGQQVTLSCSPISGHRSVSWYQQTPGQGLQFLFEYFSETQRNKGNFPGRFSGRQFSNSRSEMNVSTLELGDSALYLCASSGGSSGSAETQYFGPGTRLLVL.

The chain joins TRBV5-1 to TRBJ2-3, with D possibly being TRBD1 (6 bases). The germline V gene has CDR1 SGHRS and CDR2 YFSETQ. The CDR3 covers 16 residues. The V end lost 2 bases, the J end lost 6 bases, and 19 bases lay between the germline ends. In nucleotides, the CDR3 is TGCGCCAGCAGCTTACAGGGTGACCTGACATCCGATACGCAGTATTTT. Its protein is CASSLQGDLTSDTQYF.

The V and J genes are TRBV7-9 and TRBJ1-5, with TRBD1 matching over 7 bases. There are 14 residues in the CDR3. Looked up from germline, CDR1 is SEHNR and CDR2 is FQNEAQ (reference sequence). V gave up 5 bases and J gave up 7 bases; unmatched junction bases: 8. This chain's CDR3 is CASSIDRVGQPQHF. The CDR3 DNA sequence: TGTGCCAGCAGCATAGACAGGGTTGGCCAGCCCCAGCATTTT.

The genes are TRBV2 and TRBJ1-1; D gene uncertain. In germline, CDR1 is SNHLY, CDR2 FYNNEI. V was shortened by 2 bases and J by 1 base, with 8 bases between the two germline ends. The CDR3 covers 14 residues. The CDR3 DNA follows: TGTGCCAGCAGTGAATACGGAGGGAACACTGAAGCTTTCTTT. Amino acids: CASSEYGGNTEAFF.

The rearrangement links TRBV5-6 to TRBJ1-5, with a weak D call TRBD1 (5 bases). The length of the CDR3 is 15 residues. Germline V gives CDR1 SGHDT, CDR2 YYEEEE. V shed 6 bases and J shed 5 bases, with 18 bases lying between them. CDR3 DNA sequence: TGTGCCAGCACCAAGGCGGACACTACTTATCAGCCCCAGCATTTT. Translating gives CASTKADTTYQPQHF.

The CDR3 here is CASTWGGVFANTGELFF. DNA of the CDR3: TGCGCCAGCACTTGGGGCGGGGTTTTCGCGAACACCGGGGAGCTGTTTTTT. The chain has TRBV5-1 and TRBJ2-2, with TRBD2 as a possible D gene (6 bases). The CDR3 is made up of 17 amino acids. The ends were cut back, 6 bases at V and 0 bases at J, with 18 bases in the middle. Looked up from germline, CDR1 is SGHRS and CDR2 is YFSETQ.

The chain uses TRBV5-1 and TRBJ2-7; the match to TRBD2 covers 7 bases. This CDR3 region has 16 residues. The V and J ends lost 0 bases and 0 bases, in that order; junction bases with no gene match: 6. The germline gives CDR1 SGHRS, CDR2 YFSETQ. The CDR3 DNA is TGCGCCAGCAGCTTGGTCGCTAGCGGTGTCTCCTACGAGCAGTACTTC. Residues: CASSLVASGVSYEQYF.

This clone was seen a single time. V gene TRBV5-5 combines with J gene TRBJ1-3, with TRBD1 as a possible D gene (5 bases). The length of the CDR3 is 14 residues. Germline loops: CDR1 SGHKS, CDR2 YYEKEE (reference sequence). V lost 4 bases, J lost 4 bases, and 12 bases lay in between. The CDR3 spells CASSESGRGNTIYF. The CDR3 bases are TGTGCCAGCAGCGAGTCAGGGAGGGGAAACACCATATATTTT.

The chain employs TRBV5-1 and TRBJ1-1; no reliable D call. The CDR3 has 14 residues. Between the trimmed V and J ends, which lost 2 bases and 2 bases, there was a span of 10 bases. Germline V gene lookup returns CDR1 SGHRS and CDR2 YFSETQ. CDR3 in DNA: TGCGCCAGCAGCTTAATAGCAGTAAACACTGAAGCTTTCTTT. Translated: CASSLIAVNTEAFF.

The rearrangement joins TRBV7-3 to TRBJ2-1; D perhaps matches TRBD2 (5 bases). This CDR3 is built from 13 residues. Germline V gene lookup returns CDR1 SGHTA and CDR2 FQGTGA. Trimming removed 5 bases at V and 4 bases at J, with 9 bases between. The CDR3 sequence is CASSIANYNEQFF. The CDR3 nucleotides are TGTGCCAGCAGCATAGCGAATTACAATGAGCAGTTCTTC.

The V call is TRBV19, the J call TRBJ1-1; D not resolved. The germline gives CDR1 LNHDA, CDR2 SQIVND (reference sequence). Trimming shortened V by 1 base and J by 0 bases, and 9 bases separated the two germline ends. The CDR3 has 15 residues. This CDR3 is CASSIVNRLNTEAFF. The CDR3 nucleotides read TGTGCCAGTAGTATAGTGAACAGACTGAACACTGAAGCTTTCTTT.

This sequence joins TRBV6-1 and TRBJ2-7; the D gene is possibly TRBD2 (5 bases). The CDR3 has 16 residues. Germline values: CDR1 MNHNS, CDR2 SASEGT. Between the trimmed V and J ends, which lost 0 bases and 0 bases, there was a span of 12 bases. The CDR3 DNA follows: TGTGCCAGCAGTGAAGCGTATAGCGAAGACTCCTACGAGCAGTACTTC. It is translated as CASSEAYSEDSYEQYF.

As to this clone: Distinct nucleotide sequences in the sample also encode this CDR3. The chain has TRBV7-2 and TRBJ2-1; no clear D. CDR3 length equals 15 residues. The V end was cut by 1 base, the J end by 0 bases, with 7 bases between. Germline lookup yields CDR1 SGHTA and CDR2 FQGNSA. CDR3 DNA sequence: TGTGCCAGCAGCTTAGGGATCAGCTCCTACAATGAGCAGTTCTTC. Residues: CASSLGISSYNEQFF.

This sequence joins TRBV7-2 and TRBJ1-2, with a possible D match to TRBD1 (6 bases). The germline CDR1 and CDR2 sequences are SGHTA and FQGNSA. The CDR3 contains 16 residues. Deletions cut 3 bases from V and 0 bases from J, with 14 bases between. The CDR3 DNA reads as TGTGCCAGCAGCTTGAGGTCCAGGGGCTCTAACTATGGCTACACCTTC. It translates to CASSLRSRGSNYGYTF.

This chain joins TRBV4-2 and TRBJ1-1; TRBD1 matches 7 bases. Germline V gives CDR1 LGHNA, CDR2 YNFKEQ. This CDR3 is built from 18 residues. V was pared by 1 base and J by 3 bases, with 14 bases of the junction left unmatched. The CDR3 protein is CASSQAPGRGGQDTEAFF. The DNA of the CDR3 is TGTGCCAGCAGCCAAGCCCCGGGGAGGGGAGGACAGGACACTGAAGCTTTCTTT.

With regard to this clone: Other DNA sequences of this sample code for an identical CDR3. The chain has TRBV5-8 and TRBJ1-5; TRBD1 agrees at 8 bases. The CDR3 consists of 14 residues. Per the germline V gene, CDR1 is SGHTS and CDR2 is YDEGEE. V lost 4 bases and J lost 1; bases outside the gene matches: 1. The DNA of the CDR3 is TGTGCCAGCAGCCCAGGGGGCAGCAATCAGCCCCAGCATTTT. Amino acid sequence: CASSPGGSNQPQHF.

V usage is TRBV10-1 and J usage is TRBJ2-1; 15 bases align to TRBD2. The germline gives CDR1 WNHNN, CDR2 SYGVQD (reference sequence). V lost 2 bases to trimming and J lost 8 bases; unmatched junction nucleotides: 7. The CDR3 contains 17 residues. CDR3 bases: TGCGCCAGCAGTGAGGGGACTAGCGGGAGGTATATCTATGAGCAGTTCTTC. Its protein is CASSEGTSGRYIYEQFF.

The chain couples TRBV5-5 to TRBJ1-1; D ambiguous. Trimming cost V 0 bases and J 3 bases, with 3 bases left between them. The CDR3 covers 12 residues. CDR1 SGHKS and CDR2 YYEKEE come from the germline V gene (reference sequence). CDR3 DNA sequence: TGTGCCAGCAGCTTGGACGACACTGAAGCTTTCTTT. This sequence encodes CASSLDDTEAFF. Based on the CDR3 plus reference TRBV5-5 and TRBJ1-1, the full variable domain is DAGVTQSPTHLIKTRGQQVTLRCSPISGHKSVSWYQQVLGQGPQFIFQYYEKEERGRGNFPDRFSARQFPNYSSELNVNALLLGDSALYLCASSLDDTEAFFGQGTRLTVV.

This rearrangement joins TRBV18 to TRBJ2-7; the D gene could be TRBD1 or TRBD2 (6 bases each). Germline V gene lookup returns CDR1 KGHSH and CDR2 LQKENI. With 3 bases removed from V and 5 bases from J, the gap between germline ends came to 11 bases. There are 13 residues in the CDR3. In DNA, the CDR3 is TGTGCCAGCTCACCCTTCGGGGGCAACGAGCAGTACTTC. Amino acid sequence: CASSPFGGNEQYF.

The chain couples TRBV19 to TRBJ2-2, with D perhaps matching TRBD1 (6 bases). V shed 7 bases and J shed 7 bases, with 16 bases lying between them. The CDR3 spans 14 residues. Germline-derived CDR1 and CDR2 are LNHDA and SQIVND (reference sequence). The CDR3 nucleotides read TGTGCCAGTACCATAACAGGGTACGGCGGGGAGCTGTTTTTT. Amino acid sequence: CASTITGYGGELFF.

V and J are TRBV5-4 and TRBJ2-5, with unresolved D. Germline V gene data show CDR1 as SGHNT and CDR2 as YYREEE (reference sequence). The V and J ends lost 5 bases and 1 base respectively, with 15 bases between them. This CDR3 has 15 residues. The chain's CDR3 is CASSTRNPLQETQYF. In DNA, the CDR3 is TGTGCCAGCAGTACACGCAACCCTCTCCAAGAGACCCAGTACTTC.